The present TCR beta chain was sequenced within a study of blood T cell repertoires in COVID-19. As for the study in general: The United States, Italy and Spain provided the acute and convalescent COVID-19 samples. Sample material is recorded as cDNA or gDNA derived from T cells, B-cell-depleted T cells, or PBMCs.

Authors' data handling: Nucleated cell counts were estimated from reference gene primer amplification. Sequencing used immunoSEQ multiplex PCR; TCRdb keeps in-frame clones, though not all of them. V and J calls and clone size are copied from that table; D and trimming were computed from the DNA. The data contain 310,000 or so clones, around 86% of them singletons. CDR3 length: 14 amino acids. J gave up 5 bases and V 4 bases, and 6 bases lay outside the gene matches. CDR1 and CDR2 (germline): MNHEY, SMNVEV (reference sequence). Material for sequencing was peripheral blood. The chain carries TRBV27 and TRBJ2-7, with 9 bases that match TRBD1. This receptor was identified in a man over 45 with active or convalescent COVID-19. In DNA, the CDR3 is TGTGCCAGCAGTTCCGGGACAGGGTACGACGAGCAGTACTTC. It codes for CASSSGTGYDEQYF.